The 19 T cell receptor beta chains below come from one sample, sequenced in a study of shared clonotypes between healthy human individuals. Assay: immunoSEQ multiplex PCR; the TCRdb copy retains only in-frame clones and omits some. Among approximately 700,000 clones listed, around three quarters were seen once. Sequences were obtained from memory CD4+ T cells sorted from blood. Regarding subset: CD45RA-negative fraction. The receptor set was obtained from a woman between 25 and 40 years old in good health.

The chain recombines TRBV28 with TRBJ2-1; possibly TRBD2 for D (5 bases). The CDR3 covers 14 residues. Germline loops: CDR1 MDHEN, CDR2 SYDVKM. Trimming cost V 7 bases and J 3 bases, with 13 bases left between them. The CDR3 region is CASTDYLGYNEQFF. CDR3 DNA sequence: TGTGCCAGCACCGACTATCTCGGCTACAATGAGCAGTTCTTC.

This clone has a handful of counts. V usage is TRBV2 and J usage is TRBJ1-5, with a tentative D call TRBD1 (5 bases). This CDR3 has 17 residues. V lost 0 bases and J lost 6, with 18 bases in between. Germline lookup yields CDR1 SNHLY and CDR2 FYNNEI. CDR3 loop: CASSEALGRARAQPQHF. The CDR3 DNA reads TGTGCCAGCAGTGAAGCGCTCGGCAGGGCCAGGGCTCAGCCCCAGCATTTT.

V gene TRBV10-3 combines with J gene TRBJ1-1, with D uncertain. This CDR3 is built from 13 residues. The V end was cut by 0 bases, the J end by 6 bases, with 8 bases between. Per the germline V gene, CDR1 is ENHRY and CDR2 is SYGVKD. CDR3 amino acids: CAISESRIPEAFF. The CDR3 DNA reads TGTGCCATCAGTGAGTCGCGTATTCCTGAAGCTTTCTTT.

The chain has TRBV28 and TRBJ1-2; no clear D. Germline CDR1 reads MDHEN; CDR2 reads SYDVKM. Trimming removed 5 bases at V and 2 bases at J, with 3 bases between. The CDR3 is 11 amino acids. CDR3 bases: TGTGCCAGCAGTAACAACTATGGCTACACCTTC. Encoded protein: CASSNNYGYTF.

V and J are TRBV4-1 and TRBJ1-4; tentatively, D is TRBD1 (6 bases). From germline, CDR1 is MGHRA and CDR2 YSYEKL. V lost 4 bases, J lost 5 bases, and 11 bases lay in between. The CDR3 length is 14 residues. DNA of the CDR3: TGCGCCAGCAGCCCAGGACAGAAAAATGAAAAACTGTTTTTT. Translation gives CASSPGQKNEKLFF.

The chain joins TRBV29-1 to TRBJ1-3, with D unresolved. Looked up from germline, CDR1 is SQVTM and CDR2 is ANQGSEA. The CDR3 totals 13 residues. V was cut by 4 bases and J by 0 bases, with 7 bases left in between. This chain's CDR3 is CSVAGHSGNTIYF. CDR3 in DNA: TGCAGCGTTGCCGGTCACTCTGGAAACACCATATATTTT.

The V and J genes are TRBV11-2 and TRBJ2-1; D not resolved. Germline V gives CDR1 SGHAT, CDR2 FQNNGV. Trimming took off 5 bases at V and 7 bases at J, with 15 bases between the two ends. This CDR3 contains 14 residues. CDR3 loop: CASSGLHGWNEQFF. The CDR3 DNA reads TGTGCCAGCAGCGGATTGCACGGGTGGAATGAGCAGTTCTTC.

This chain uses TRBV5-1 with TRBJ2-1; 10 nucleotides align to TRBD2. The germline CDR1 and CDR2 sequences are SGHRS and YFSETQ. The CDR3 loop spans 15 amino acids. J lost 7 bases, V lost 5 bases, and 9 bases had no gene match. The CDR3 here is CASSLSGRGSNEQFF. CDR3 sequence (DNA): TGCGCCAGCAGTTTAAGCGGGAGGGGATCTAATGAGCAGTTCTTC.

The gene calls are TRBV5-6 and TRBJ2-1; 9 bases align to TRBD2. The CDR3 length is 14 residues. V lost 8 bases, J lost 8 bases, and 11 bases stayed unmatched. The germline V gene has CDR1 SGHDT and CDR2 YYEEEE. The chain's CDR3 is CASRSGRSFDEQFF. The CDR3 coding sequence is TGTGCCAGTCGTAGCGGGAGAAGTTTCGATGAGCAGTTCTTC.

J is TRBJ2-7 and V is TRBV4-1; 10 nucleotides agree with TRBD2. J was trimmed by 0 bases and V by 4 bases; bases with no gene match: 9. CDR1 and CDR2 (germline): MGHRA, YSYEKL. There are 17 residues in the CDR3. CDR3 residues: CASSRRTSGESSYEQYF. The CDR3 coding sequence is TGCGCCAGCAGCCGCCGGACTAGCGGTGAGAGCTCCTACGAGCAGTACTTC.

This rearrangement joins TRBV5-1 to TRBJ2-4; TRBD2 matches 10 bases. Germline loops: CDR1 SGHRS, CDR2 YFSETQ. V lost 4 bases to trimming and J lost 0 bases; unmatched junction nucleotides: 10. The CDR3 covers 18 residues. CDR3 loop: CASSPWVLAGVAKNIQYF. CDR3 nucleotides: TGCGCCAGCAGCCCTTGGGTGCTAGCGGGAGTAGCCAAAAACATTCAGTACTTC.

The CDR3 region is CASSLSSTGELFF. The CDR3 DNA reads TGTGCCAGCAGCTTATCAAGCACCGGGGAGCTGTTTTTT. The rearrangement uses TRBV11-3 and TRBJ2-2; D unresolved. CDR3 length: 13 amino acids. Germline lookup yields CDR1 SGHNT and CDR2 YENEEA. V was pared by 2 bases and J by 4 bases, with 5 bases between.

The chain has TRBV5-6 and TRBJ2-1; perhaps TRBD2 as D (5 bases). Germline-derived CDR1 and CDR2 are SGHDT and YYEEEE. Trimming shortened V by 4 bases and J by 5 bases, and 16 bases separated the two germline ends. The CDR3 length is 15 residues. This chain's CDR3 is CASSTYGVPNNEQFF. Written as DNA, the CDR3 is TGTGCCAGCAGCACCTACGGGGTTCCTAACAATGAGCAGTTCTTC.

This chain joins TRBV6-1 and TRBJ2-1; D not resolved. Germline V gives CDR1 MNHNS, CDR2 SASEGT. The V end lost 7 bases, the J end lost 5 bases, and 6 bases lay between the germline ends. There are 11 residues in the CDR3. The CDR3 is CASKLHNEQFF. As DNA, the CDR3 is TGTGCCAGCAAGTTACACAATGAGCAGTTCTTC.

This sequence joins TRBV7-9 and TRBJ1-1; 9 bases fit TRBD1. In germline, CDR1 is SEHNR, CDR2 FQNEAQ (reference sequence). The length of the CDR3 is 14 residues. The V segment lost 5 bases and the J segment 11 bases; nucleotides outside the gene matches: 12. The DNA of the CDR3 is TGTGCCAGCAGCCCCGGGACAGGGAATTTGGAGGCTTTCTTT. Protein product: CASSPGTGNLEAFF.

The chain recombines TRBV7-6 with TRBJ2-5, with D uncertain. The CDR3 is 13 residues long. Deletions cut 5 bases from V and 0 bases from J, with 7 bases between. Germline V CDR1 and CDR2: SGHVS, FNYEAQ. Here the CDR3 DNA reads TGTGCCAGCAGCAAGAGGTACCAAGAGACCCAGTACTTC. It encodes CASSKRYQETQYF.

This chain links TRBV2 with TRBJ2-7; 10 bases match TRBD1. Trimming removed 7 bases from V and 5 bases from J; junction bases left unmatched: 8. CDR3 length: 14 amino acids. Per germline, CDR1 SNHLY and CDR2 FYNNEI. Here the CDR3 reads CASKEGQGWNEQYF. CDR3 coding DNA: TGTGCCAGCAAGGAGGGACAGGGGTGGAACGAGCAGTACTTC.

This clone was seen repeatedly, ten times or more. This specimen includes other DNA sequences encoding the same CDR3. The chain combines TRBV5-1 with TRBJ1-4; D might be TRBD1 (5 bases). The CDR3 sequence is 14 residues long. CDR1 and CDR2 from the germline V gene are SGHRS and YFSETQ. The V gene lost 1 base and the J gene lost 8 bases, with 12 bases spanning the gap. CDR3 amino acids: CASSLQGLREKLFF. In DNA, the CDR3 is TGCGCCAGCAGCTTGCAGGGTCTACGAGAAAAACTGTTTTTT. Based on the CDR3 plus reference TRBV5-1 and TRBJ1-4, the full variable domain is KAGVTQTPRYLIKTRGQQVTLSCSPISGHRSVSWYQQTPGQGLQFLFEYFSETQRNKGNFPGRFSGRQFSNSRSEMNVSTLELGDSALYLCASSLQGLREKLFFGSGTQLSVL.

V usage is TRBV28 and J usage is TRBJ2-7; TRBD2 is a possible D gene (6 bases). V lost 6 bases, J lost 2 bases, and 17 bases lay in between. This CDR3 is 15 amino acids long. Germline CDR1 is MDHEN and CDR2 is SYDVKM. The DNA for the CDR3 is TGTGCCAGCAGCCTATGGAGGGGCAATACCTACGAGCAGTACTTC. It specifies CASSLWRGNTYEQYF.